A selection of T cell receptor beta chains follows, all from one sample in a study of shared clonotypes between healthy human individuals. Data came from immunoSEQ multiplex PCR; TCRdb stores just in-frame clones and leaves some out. Of about 640,000 clones listed, less than 80% are singletons. The sample taken for sequencing was memory CD4+ T cells sorted from blood. The source of these receptors is a woman in her 30s in good health. Both conserved end residues are part of each CDR3. Fields, in order: D gene, V gene, CDR3 protein. A D gene is named only where the DNA matches it firmly.

-	TRBV11-2	CASSQTRETQYF
-	TRBV29-1	CSVTLTRPGTGELFF
TRBD1	TRBV4-2	CASSHQARDRVSYNEQFF
-	TRBV19	CASTEPSSYNEQFF
-	TRBV21-1	CASSRDREETGANVLTF
-	TRBV27	CASSLKGSGNTIYF
TRBD1	TRBV18	CASSPPGQGNQPQHF
-	TRBV29-1	CSVESASYSNEQYF
-	TRBV29-1	CSVDTSGSSYEQYF
-	TRBV6-1	CASKASGGAYEQYF
-	TRBV2	CASRTQNTGELFF
-	TRBV11-2	CASSPLVVGYF
-	TRBV28	CASSLGTSEAFF
-	TRBV2	CASTRERDTQYF
-	TRBV19	CASVRGSVNTEAFF
-	TRBV20-1	CSANKGEQFF
-	TRBV28	CASSFGTNYGYTF
-	TRBV27	CASRGTANSPLHF
TRBD2	TRBV2	CASSGLAGINEQFF
TRBD2	TRBV5-1	CASSWGLAEDTQYF
TRBD1	TRBV25-1	CASGSDRGGNQPQHF
TRBD1	TRBV4-1	CASSQKPGQQYQETQYF
-	TRBV2	CASSQTGRANYGYTF
-	TRBV6-5	CASMAQGDTQYF
TRBD1	TRBV6-1	CASSGQGIYGYTF
-	TRBV6-5	CASRRGGGGTEAFF
-	TRBV28	CASSRNYGYTF
TRBD2	TRBV6-1	CASSEARRGAGTYEQYF
TRBD1	TRBV19	CASTDTGKGGLFQPQHF
-	TRBV7-9	CASSQEGGLMGELFF
TRBD1	TRBV2	CASNIDRGRDQPQHF
TRBD1	TRBV4-1	CASSQVDRDKTQYF
TRBD1	TRBV7-2	CASGRQGDTEAFF
-	TRBV5-4	CASSPEGGNQPQHF
-	TRBV28	CASSTRQVGVSEQYF
TRBD2	TRBV11-2	CASSQLGTSGNYEQYF
-	TRBV14	CASSQRSFNTIYF
-	TRBV25-1	CASSERAVTKNIQYF
TRBD1	TRBV20-1	CSADRGREQYF
-	TRBV19	CARSLRDGCNQPQHF
-	TRBV2	CASSAWTSTDTQYF
-	TRBV27	CASSSTGNYGYTF
TRBD2	TRBV30	CAWSIAGGTTDTQYF
-	TRBV9	CASSVVGTPYNEQFF
TRBD1	TRBV10-2	CASRNTAKGAGAYEQYF
-	TRBV27	CASSLSSGANVLTF
-	TRBV7-2	CASGFFNIQYF